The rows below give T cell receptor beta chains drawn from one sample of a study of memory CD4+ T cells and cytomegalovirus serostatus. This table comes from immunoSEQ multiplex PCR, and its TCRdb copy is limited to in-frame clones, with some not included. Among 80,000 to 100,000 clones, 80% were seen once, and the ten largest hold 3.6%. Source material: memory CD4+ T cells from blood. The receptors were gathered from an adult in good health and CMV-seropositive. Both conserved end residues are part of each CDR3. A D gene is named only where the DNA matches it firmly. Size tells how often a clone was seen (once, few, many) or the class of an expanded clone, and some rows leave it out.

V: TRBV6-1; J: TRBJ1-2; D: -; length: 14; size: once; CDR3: CASSEGFSNYGYTF; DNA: TGTGCCAGCAGTGAGGGTTTTAGTAACTATGGCTACACCTTC
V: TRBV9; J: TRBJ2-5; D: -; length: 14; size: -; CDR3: CASSVGPSRETQYF; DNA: TGTGCCAGCAGCGTAGGACCCTCGCGCGAGACCCAGTACTTC
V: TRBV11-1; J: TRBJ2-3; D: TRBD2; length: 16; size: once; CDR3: CASSPRTSGSRDTQYF; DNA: TGTGCCAGCAGCCCACGGACTAGCGGGAGTCGGGATACGCAGTATTTT
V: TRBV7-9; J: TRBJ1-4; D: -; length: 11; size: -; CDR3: CASSFSEKLFF; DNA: TGTGCCAGCAGCTTTTCGGAAAAACTGTTTTTT
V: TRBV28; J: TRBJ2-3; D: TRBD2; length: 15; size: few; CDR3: CASSLWGLGSDTQYF; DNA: TGTGCCAGCAGTTTATGGGGACTAGGGTCAGATACGCAGTATTTT
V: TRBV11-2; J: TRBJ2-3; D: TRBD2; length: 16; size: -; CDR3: CASRGTSGRAGDTQYF; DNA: TGTGCCAGCAGGGGGACTAGCGGGAGGGCGGGAGATACGCAGTATTTT
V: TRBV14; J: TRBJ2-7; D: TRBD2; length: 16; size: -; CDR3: CASSQDPGTRTHEQYF; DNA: TGTGCCAGCAGCCAAGACCCCGGGACTAGAACTCACGAGCAGTACTTC
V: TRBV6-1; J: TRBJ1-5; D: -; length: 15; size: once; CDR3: CASSLQRVVNQPQHF; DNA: TGTGCCAGCAGCCTACAGAGGGTAGTTAATCAGCCCCAGCATTTT
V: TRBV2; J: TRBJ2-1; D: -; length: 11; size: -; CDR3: CASSESYMQFF; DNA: TGTGCCAGCAGTGAATCCTATATGCAGTTCTTC
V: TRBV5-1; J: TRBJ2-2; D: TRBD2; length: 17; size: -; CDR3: CASRGVTSGSFTGELFF; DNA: TGCGCCAGCAGGGGAGTGACTAGCGGGAGCTTCACCGGGGAGCTGTTTTTT
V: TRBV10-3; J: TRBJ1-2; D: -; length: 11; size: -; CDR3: CAIRQDYGYTF; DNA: TGTGCCATCCGACAGGACTATGGCTACACCTTC
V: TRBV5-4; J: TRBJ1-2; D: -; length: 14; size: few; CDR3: CASSLVQGLSGYTF; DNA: TGTGCCAGCAGCTTGGTGCAGGGATTAAGTGGCTACACCTTC
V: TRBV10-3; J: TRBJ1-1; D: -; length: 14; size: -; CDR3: CAVSSSGGRDEAFF; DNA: TGTGCCGTCTCTTCTTCCGGAGGCCGGGACGAAGCTTTCTTT
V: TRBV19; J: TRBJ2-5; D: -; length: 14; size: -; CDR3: CASSASEYKETQYF; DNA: TGTGCCAGTAGCGCTAGCGAATACAAAGAGACCCAGTACTTC
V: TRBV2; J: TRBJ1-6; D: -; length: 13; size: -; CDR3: CASSDSLNSPLHF; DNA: TGTGCCAGCAGTGATTCCCTGAATTCACCCCTCCACTTT
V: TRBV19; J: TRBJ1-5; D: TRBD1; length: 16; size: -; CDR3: CASRGRGVDSNQPQHF; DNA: TGTGCCAGTAGAGGCAGGGGGGTAGATAGCAATCAGCCCCAGCATTTT
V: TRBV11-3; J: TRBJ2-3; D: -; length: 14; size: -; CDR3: CASSPSRGTDTQYF; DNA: TGTGCCAGCAGCCCTTCAAGGGGGACAGATACGCAGTATTTT
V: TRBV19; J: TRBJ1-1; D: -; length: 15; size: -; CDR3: CASSMRGAMNTEAFF; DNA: TGTGCCAGTAGTATGAGGGGGGCCATGAACACTGAAGCTTTCTTT
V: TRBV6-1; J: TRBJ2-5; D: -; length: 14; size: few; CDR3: CATLKEQGGETQYF; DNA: TGTGCCACCCTCAAAGAACAGGGAGGGGAGACCCAGTACTTC
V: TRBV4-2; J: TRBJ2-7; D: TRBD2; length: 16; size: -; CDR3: CASKPFIGREGGEQYF; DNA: TGTGCCAGCAAACCCTTTATTGGGCGGGAGGGCGGCGAGCAGTACTTC
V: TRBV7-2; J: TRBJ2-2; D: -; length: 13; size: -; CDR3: CASSSQGIGGLFF; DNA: TGTGCCAGCAGCTCCCAGGGAATCGGGGGGCTGTTTTTT
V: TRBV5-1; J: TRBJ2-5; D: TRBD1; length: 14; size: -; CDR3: CASSVRQGQETQYF; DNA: TGCGCCAGCAGCGTTCGACAGGGCCAAGAGACCCAGTACTTC
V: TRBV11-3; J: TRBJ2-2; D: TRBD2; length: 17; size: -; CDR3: CASSLDPSGSGTGELFF; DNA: TGTGCCAGCAGCTTAGACCCTAGCGGGAGTGGCACCGGGGAGCTGTTTTTT
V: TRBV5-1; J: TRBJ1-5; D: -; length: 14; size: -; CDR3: CASSEGVNNQPQHF; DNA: TGCGCCAGCAGTGAGGGGGTTAACAATCAGCCCCAGCATTTT
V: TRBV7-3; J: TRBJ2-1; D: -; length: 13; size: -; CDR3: CASSSTMNNEQFF; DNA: TGTGCCAGCAGCTCGACTATGAACAATGAGCAGTTCTTC
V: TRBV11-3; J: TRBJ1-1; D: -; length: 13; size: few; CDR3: CASSFGRNTEAFF; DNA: TGTGCCAGCAGCTTCGGGCGGAACACTGAAGCTTTCTTT
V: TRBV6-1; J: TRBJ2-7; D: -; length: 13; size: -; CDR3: CASTGLRSYEQYF; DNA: TGTGCCAGCACCGGCCTGAGATCCTACGAGCAGTACTTC
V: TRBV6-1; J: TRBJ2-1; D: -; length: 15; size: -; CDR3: CASIPGVGSYNEQFF; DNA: TGTGCCAGCATCCCGGGAGTTGGTTCCTACAATGAGCAGTTCTTC
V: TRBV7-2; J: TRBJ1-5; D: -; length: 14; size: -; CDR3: CASSLDRVRQPQHF; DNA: TGTGCCAGCAGCTTAGACAGGGTAAGGCAGCCCCAGCATTTT